This TCR beta chain was obtained from a study of CD8 T cells in Susac syndrome. About the research overall: Patients with Susac syndrome were therapy-naive, on corticosteroids, or on intravenous immunoglobulin alone at the time that blood was drawn.

RNA in amounts of roughly 0.45 to 1 ug was reverse transcribed with random hexamers. One entry per CDR3 protein, called by TCRdb with MiXCR from the immunoSEQ multiplex PCR reads. Among 240,000 or so distinct CDR3 sequences, almost 97% were seen once, and the ten largest hold 0.1%. The receptor comes from a human donor with Susac syndrome. The source material was CD4+ T cells from PBMCs.

The CDR3 DNA sequence: TGTGCCAGCAGCTTACGTCAGGGGACAGATACGCAGTATTTT. Its translation: CASSLRQGTDTQYF. The chain is built from TRBV7-9 and TRBJ2-3; D is perhaps TRBD1 (6 bases). The CDR3 runs to 14 residues. The V end lost 2 bases, the J end lost 3 bases, and 9 bases lay between the germline ends. The germline gives CDR1 SEHNR, CDR2 FQNEAQ (reference sequence).